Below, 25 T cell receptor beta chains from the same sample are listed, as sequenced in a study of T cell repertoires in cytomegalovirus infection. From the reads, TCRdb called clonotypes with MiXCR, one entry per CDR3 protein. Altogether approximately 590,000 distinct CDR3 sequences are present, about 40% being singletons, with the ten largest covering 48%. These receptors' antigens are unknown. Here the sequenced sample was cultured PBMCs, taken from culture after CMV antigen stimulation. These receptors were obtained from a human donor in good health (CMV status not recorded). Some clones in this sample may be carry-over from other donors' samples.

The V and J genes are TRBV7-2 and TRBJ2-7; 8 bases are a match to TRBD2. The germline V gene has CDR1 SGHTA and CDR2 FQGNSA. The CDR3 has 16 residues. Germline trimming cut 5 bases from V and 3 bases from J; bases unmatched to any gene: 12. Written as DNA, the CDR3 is TGTGCCAGCAGCCGCCGGAGTGTCAGCGGGGGCTACGAGCAGTACTTC. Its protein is CASSRRSVSGGYEQYF.

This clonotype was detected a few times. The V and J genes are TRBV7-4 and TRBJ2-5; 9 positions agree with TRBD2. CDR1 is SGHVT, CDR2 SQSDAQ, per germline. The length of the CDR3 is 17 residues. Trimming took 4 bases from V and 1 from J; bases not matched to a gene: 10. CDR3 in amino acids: CASSSFRREGPQETQYF. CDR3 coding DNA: TGTGCCAGCAGCTCGTTTAGGCGGGAGGGACCCCAAGAGACCCAGTACTTC.

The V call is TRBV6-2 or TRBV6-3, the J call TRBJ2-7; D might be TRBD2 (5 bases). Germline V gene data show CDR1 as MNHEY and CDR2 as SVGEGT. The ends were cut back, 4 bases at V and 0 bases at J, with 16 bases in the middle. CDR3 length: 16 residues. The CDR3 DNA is TGTGCCAGCAGTTCCTTCCTCGGGGTTGCCTCCTACGAGCAGTACTTC. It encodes CASSSFLGVASYEQYF.

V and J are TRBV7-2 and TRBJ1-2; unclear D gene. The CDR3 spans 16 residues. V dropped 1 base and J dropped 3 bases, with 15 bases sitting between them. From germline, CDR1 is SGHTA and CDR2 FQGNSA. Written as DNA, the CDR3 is TGTGCCAGCAGCTTAGGCGGGCGGGCGGAATACTATGGCTACACCTTC. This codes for CASSLGGRAEYYGYTF. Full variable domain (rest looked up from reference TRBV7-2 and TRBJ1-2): GAGVSQSPSNKVTEKGKDVELRCDPISGHTALYWYRQSLGQGLEFLIYFQGNSAPDKSGLPSDRFSAERTGGSVSTLTIQRTQQEDSAVYLCASSLGGRAEYYGYTFGSGTRLTVV.

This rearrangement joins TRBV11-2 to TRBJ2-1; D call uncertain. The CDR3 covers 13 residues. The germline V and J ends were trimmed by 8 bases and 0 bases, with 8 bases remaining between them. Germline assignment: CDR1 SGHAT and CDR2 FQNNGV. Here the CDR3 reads CASYSSSYNEQFF. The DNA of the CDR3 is TGTGCCAGCTATTCTAGCTCCTACAATGAGCAGTTCTTC.

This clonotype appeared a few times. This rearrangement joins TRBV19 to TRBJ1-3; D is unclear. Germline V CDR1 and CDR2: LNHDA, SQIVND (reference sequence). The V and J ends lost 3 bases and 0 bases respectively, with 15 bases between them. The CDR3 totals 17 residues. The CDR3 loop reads CASSMGYLGISGNTIYF. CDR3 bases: TGTGCCAGTAGTATGGGTTATCTGGGCATCTCTGGAAACACCATATATTTT.

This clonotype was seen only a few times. CDR3 sequence reads: CASSLAASGGSSSPLHF. In nucleotides, the CDR3 is TGTGCCAGCAGCTTGGCCGCCTCGGGGGGGTCCAGCTCACCCCTCCACTTT. The rearrangement joins TRBV5-4 to TRBJ1-6; D possibly corresponds to TRBD1 (5 bases). Looked up from germline, CDR1 is SGHNT and CDR2 is YYREEE (reference sequence). V was trimmed by 0 bases and J by 10 bases, leaving 20 bases between them. This CDR3 region has 17 residues.

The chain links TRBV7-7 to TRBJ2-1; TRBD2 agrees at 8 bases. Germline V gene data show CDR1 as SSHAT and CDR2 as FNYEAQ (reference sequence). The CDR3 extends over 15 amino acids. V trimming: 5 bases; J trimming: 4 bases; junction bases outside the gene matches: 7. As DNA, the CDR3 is TGTGCCAGCAGCGCGCGGACTAGCACGTACAATGAGCAGTTCTTC. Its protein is CASSARTSTYNEQFF.

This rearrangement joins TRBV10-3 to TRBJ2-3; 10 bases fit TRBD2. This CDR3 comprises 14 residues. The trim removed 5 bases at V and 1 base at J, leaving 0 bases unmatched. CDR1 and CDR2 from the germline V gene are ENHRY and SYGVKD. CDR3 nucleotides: TGTGCCATCAGTAGCGGGAGGGGCACAGATACGCAGTATTTT. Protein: CAISSGRGTDTQYF.

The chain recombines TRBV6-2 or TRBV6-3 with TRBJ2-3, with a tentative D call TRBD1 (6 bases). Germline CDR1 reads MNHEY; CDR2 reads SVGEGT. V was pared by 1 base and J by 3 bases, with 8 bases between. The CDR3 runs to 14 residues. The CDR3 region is CASSYYRVTDTQYF. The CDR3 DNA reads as TGTGCCAGCAGTTACTACAGGGTAACAGATACGCAGTATTTT.

CDR3 loop: CASSRGGLSTDTQYF. CDR3 in DNA: TGTGCCAGCAGCCGGGGGGGTTTGAGCACAGATACGCAGTATTTT. The gene calls are TRBV5-4 and TRBJ2-3; 8 bases agree with TRBD2. V lost 4 bases and J lost 0; bases outside the gene matches: 4. CDR1 and CDR2 (germline): SGHNT, YYREEE (reference sequence). The CDR3 spans 15 residues.

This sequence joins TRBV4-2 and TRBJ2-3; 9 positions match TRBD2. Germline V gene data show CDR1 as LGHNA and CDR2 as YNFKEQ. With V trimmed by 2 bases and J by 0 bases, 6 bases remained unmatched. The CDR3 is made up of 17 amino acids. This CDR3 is CASSQQIAGASTDTQYF. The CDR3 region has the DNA TGTGCCAGCAGCCAACAAATAGCGGGGGCTAGCACAGATACGCAGTATTTT.

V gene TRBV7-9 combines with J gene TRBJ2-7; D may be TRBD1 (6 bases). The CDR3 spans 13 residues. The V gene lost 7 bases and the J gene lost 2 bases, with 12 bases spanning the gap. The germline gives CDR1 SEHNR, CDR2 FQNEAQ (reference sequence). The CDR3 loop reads CASTRGSAYEQYF. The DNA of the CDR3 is TGTGCCAGCACCAGGGGTTCCGCCTACGAGCAGTACTTC.

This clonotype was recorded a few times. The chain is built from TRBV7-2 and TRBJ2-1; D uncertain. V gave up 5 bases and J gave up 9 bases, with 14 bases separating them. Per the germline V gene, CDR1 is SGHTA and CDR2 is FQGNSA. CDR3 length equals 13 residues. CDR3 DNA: TGTGCCAGCAGCCCCCGCCAGGAAGGTGAGCAGTTCTTC. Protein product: CASSPRQEGEQFF.

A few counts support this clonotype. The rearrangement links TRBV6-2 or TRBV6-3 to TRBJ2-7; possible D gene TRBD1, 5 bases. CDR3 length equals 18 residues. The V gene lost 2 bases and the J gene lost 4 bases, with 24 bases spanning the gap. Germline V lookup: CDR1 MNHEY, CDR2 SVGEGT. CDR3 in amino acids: CASSYDRTTEPLPYEQYF. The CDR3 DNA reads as TGTGCCAGCAGTTACGATCGAACGACAGAGCCACTACCTTACGAGCAGTACTTC.

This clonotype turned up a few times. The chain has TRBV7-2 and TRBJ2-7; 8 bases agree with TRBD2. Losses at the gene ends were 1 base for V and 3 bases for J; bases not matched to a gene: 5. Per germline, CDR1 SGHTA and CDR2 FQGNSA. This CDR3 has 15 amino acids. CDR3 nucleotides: TGTGCCAGCAGCTTAGGGGCTAGCGGGCACTACGAGCAGTACTTC. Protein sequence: CASSLGASGHYEQYF.

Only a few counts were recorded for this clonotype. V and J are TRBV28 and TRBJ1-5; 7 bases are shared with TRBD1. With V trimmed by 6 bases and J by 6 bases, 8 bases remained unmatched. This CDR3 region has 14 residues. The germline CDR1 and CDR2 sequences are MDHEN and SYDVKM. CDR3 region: CASRPLQGSQPQHF. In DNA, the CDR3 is TGTGCCAGCAGACCCTTACAGGGGAGTCAGCCCCAGCATTTT.

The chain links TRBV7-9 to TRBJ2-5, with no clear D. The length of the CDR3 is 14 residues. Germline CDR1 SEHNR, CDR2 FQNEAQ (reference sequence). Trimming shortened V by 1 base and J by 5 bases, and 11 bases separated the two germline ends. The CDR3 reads CASSLGRASETQYF. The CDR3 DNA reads TGTGCCAGCAGCTTAGGGCGCGCTTCCGAGACCCAGTACTTC. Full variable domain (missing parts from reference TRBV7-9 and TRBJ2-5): DTGVSQNPRHKITKRGQNVTFRCDPISEHNRLYWYRQTLGQGPEFLTYFQNEAQLEKSRLLSDRFSAERPKGSFSTLEIQRTEQGDSAMYLCASSLGRASETQYFGPGTRLLVL.

The CDR3 loop is CASSQSGAEPQHF. In DNA, the CDR3 is TGTGCCAGCAGCCAATCGGGGGCAGAGCCCCAGCATTTT. This rearrangement joins TRBV7-2 to TRBJ1-5, with a weak D call TRBD1 (6 bases). CDR3 length equals 13 residues. Germline lookup yields CDR1 SGHTA and CDR2 FQGNSA. V shed 5 bases and J shed 8 bases, with 13 bases lying between them.

The CDR3 nucleotides read TGTGCCAGCAGCTTCCTGGCAGAAAATAATTCACCCCTCCACTTT. Its translation: CASSFLAENNSPLHF. V usage is TRBV7-4 and J usage is TRBJ1-6; the D is unclear. Trimming left V 3 bases short and J 5 bases short, with 11 bases between. The CDR3 consists of 15 residues. Per the germline V gene, CDR1 is SGHVT and CDR2 is SQSDAQ.

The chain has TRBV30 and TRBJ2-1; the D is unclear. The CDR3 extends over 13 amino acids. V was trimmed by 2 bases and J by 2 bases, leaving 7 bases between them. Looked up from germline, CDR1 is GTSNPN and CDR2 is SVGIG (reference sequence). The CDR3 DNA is TGTGCCTGGAGTATCAGCGCCTACAATGAGCAGTTCTTC. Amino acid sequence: CAWSISAYNEQFF. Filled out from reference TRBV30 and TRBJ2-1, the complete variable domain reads SQTIHQWPATLVQPVGSPLSLECTVEGTSNPNLYWYRQAAGRGLQLLFYSVGIGQISSEVPQNLSASRPQDRQFILSSKKLLLSDSGFYLCAWSISAYNEQFFGPGTRLTVL.

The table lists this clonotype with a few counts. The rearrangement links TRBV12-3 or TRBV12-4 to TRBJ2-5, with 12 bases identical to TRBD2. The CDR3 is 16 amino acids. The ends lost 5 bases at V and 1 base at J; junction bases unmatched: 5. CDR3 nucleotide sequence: TGTGCCAGCAGTCCTTGGACTAGCGGGACCCAAGAGACCCAGTACTTC. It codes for CASSPWTSGTQETQYF.

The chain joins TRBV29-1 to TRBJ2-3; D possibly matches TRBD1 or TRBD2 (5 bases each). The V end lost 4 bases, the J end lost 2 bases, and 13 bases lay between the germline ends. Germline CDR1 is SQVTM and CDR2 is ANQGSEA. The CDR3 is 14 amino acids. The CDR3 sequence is CSVGSGTYTDTQYF. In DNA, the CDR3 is TGCAGCGTTGGGTCAGGGACGTACACAGATACGCAGTATTTT.

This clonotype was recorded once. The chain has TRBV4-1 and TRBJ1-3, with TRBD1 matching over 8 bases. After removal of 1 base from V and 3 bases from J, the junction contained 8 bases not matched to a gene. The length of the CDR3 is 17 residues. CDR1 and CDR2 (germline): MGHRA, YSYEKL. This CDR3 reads CASSQGTGNLYGNTIYF. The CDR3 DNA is TGCGCCAGCAGCCAAGGGACAGGGAATTTGTATGGAAACACCATATATTTT.

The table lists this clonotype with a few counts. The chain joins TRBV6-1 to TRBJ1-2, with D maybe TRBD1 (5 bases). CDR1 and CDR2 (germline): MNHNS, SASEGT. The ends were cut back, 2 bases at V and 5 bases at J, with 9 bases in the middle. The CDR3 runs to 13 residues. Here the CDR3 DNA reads TGTGCCAGCAGTGAATATCCAGGGTATGGCTACACCTTC. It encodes CASSEYPGYGYTF.